These 14 T cell receptor beta chains came from one sample sequenced in a study of a mutant IDH1 vaccine in newly diagnosed glioma. Specified time point: week 47, end of study. The content of each vaccine dose was 300 ug of mutant IDH1 20-mer peptide, and topical imiquimod accompanied it. Their specific antigens are unknown. Sequencing used immunoSEQ multiplex PCR; TCRdb keeps in-frame clones, though not all of them. The sample has roughly 21,000 clones; approximately 84% are singletons. Sequencing used PBMCs, obtained from a glioma patient whose treatment included an IDH1 peptide vaccine. These receptors came from a man between 40 and 49 years old with glioma.

This rearrangement joins TRBV7-2 to TRBJ2-7, with D tentatively TRBD2 (7 bases). The germline V gene encodes CDR1 SGHTA and CDR2 FQGNSA. V gave up 6 bases and J gave up 5 bases, with 20 bases separating them. The CDR3 extends over 15 amino acids. This CDR3 is CASSRGGAGSNEQYF. Written as DNA, the CDR3 is TGTGCCAGCAGTCGAGGGGGGGCCGGTAGTAACGAGCAGTACTTC.

V is TRBV18 and J is TRBJ2-5; D gene unclear. The V and J ends lost 4 bases and 1 base respectively, with 4 bases between them. This CDR3 is 12 amino acids long. CDR1 and CDR2 (germline): KGHSH, LQKENI. CDR3 DNA: TGTGCCAGCTCACGCATCCAAGAGACCCAGTACTTC. Amino acids: CASSRIQETQYF.

This clone showed up just once. V gene TRBV7-6 combines with J gene TRBJ1-4, with unresolved D. CDR1 is SGHVS, CDR2 FNYEAQ, per germline. Trimming shortened V by 0 bases and J by 4 bases, and 9 bases separated the two germline ends. CDR3 size: 15 residues. The CDR3 nucleotides are TGTGCCAGCAGCTTAGCAGCCAACCTTAATGAAAAACTGTTTTTT. As protein: CASSLAANLNEKLFF.

The genes are TRBV7-9 and TRBJ1-1, with TRBD1 as a possible D gene (6 bases). V lost 2 bases and J 0 bases, leaving 19 bases between the germline ends. Germline V lookup: CDR1 SEHNR, CDR2 FQNEAQ (reference sequence). There are 18 residues in the CDR3. CDR3 loop: CASSLRLWDTNMNTEAFF. The CDR3 bases are TGTGCCAGCAGCTTAAGATTATGGGACACAAACATGAACACTGAAGCTTTCTTT. The whole variable domain, filled in from reference TRBV7-9 and TRBJ1-1, reads DTGVSQNPRHKITKRGQNVTFRCDPISEHNRLYWYRQTLGQGPEFLTYFQNEAQLEKSRLLSDRFSAERPKGSFSTLEIQRTEQGDSAMYLCASSLRLWDTNMNTEAFFGQGTRLTVV.

The chain combines TRBV11-2 with TRBJ2-1; a possible D gene is TRBD2 (5 bases). Germline CDR1 and CDR2: SGHAT and FQNNGV. The CDR3 spans 12 residues. Trimming took 2 bases from V and 15 from J, leaving 14 bases between them. The CDR3 here is CASSLIVGVSFF. The CDR3 DNA sequence: TGTGCCAGCAGCTTAATAGTGGGAGTCTCGTTCTTC.

V gene TRBV6-1 combines with J gene TRBJ1-2, with D unresolved. V was clipped by 3 bases and J by 5 bases, with 13 bases between them. Looked up from germline, CDR1 is MNHNS and CDR2 is SASEGT. The CDR3 is 14 residues long. DNA for the CDR3: TGTGCCAGCAGTGAGGTTACAGTTCTTTATGGCTACACCTTC. This codes for CASSEVTVLYGYTF.

The rearrangement joins TRBV6-5 to TRBJ1-2; maybe TRBD1 (5 bases). This CDR3 region has 15 residues. V was trimmed by 6 bases and J by 4 bases, leaving 18 bases between them. Germline-derived CDR1 and CDR2 are MNHEY and SVGAGI. In DNA form, the CDR3 reads TGTGCCAGCAGGCTGGGACGGAGTGTGTTCTATGGCTACACCTTC. It encodes CASRLGRSVFYGYTF.

This rearrangement joins TRBV7-2 to TRBJ2-1; the D is unclear. V was clipped by 3 bases and J by 0 bases, with 9 bases between them. The CDR3 spans 15 residues. From germline, CDR1 is SGHTA and CDR2 FQGNSA. The DNA for the CDR3 is TGTGCCAGCAGCTTCGAGCCTAGCTCCTACAATGAGCAGTTCTTC. Translating gives CASSFEPSSYNEQFF.

The rearrangement uses TRBV7-9 and TRBJ1-4; D remains ambiguous. The CDR3 is 16 residues long. Germline V gene data show CDR1 as SEHNR and CDR2 as FQNEAQ (reference sequence). V was cut by 5 bases and J by 0 bases, with 13 bases left in between. The CDR3 spells CASSPLGRTTNEKLFF. CDR3 sequence (DNA): TGTGCCAGCAGCCCCCTCGGACGCACAACTAATGAAAAACTGTTTTTT.

The chain has TRBV6-1 and TRBJ2-7; 7 positions agree with TRBD2. The CDR3 runs 10 residues. The germline V gene encodes CDR1 MNHNS and CDR2 SASEGT. The trim removed 8 bases at V and 6 bases at J, leaving 1 base unmatched. CDR3 DNA sequence: TGTGCCAGCGGACTAGTCGAGCAGTACTTC. Translated, it gives CASGLVEQYF.

This chain connects TRBV28 to TRBJ1-4; 8 bases are shared with TRBD1. Germline loops: CDR1 MDHEN, CDR2 SYDVKM. CDR3 length: 14 amino acids. The V gene end was trimmed by 6 bases and the J gene end by 4 bases; junction bases not matched to a gene: 4. CDR3 in amino acids: CASSPGQGNEKLFF. In nucleotides, the CDR3 is TGTGCCAGCAGCCCTGGACAGGGTAATGAAAAACTGTTTTTT.

The chain employs TRBV6-5 and TRBJ2-1; possible D gene TRBD2, 6 bases. The germline CDR1 and CDR2 sequences are MNHEY and SVGAGI. The ends were cut back, 2 bases at V and 0 bases at J, with 11 bases in the middle. The CDR3 has 16 amino acids. CDR3 DNA: TGTGCCAGCAGTTACGGGGGAGGAGGCTCCTACAATGAGCAGTTCTTC. Translated: CASSYGGGGSYNEQFF.

The V gene is TRBV5-4, the J gene TRBJ2-5, with D possibly being TRBD2 (7 bases). Germline CDR1 is SGHNT and CDR2 is YYREEE (reference sequence). This CDR3 is 15 amino acids long. Trimming cost V 4 bases and J 4 bases, with 17 bases left between them. CDR3 loop: CASSLQRGGGETQYF. For the CDR3, the DNA is TGTGCCAGCAGCCTACAGCGGGGAGGGGGAGAGACCCAGTACTTC.

The chain carries TRBV7-2 and TRBJ2-4; a weak D match, TRBD2 (5 bases). The germline V gene encodes CDR1 SGHTA and CDR2 FQGNSA. CDR3 length: 15 residues. V was pared by 5 bases and J by 1 base, with 12 bases between. CDR3 region: CASSKGGPAKNIQYF. In DNA, the CDR3 is TGTGCCAGCAGCAAGGGCGGGCCGGCCAAAAACATTCAGTACTTC.